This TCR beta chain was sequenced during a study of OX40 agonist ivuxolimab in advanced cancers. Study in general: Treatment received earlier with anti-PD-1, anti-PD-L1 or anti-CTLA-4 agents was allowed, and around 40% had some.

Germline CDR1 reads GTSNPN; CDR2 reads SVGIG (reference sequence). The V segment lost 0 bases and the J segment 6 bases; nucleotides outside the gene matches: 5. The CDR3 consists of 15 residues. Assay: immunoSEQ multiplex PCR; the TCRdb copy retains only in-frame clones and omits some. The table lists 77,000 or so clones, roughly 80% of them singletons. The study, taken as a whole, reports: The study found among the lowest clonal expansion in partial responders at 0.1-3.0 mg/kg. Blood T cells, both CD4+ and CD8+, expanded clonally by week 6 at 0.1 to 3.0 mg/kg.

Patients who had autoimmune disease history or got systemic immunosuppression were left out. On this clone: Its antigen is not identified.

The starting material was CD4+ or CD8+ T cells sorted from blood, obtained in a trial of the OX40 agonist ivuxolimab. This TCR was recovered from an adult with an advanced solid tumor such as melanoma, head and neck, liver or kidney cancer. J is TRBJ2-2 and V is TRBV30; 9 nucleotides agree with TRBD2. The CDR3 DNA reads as TGTGCCTGGAGTGTAGCGGGAGGTCGGGCCGGGGAGCTGTTTTTT. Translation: CAWSVAGGRAGELFF.